The source of this T cell receptor beta chain is a study of CD8 T cells in ankylosing spondylitis. General study results and limits: A TCR beta motif of under 10 highly homologous variants seemed to mark ankylosing spondylitis blood. Reports of some motif variants in reactive arthritis synovial fluid and blood predate this one. There was reportedly significant enrichment of clones that were disease-linked in matched ankylosing spondylitis synovial fluid.

TCRdb redid the calling of the 5' RACE reads with MiXCR, one entry per CDR3 protein. The data show about 360,000 distinct CDR3 sequences, approximately 20% seen once. Trimming cost V 0 bases and J 2 bases, with 13 bases left between them. The V gene's germline CDR1 is ENHRY and CDR2 SYGVKD. The CDR3 spans 16 residues. This clonotype was seen a few times. Its antigen is as yet unknown. Sequences were obtained from blood, either unsorted or a sorted T cell fraction (not recorded which). The clonotype originates from a male donor with ankylosing spondylitis or in good health (not recorded which). The chain carries TRBV10-3 and TRBJ2-5, with D perhaps TRBD1 (5 bases). Written as DNA, the CDR3 is TGTGCCATCAGTGAGTCTCTAGACAGAAAGCAAGAGACCCAGTACTTC. This gives the protein CAISESLDRKQETQYF.